Each of the 24 T cell receptor beta chains below was sequenced from the same sample in a study of blood T cells in healthy people across ages. A second 7 to 11 cycle PCR used barcoded and J-beta primers. TCRdb re-called the 5' RACE reads through MiXCR, storing one row per CDR3 protein. The sample lists 1,500,000 or so distinct CDR3 sequences, roughly 43% occurring once. Sequences were obtained from blood. All receptors come from a young woman in good health.

The V gene is TRBV12-3 or TRBV12-4, the J gene TRBJ2-1, with a possible D match to TRBD2 (5 bases). This CDR3 has 13 residues. V lost 7 bases to trimming and J lost 2 bases, with 9 bases between them. The CDR3 DNA sequence: TGTGCCAGCAAGAGAGGGCCCTACAATGAGCAGTTCTTC. Translation gives CASKRGPYNEQFF.

This clonotype turned up a few times. The rearrangement uses TRBV20-1 and TRBJ2-5; D is unclear. Germline V gene lookup returns CDR1 DFQATT and CDR2 SNEGSKA (reference sequence). The ends were cut back, 0 bases at V and 12 bases at J, with 8 bases in the middle. The CDR3 contains 10 residues. CDR3 amino acids: CSARDLEEYF. CDR3 bases: TGCAGTGCTAGAGATCTTGAAGAGTACTTC.

The chain links TRBV20-1 to TRBJ2-5, with 9 bases lining up with TRBD1. Unmatched junction bases numbered 8, after V lost 5 bases and J lost 4 bases. CDR3 length: 14 residues. The germline V gene has CDR1 DFQATT and CDR2 SNEGSKA (reference sequence). This chain's CDR3 is CSARGQGLRETQYF. The CDR3 DNA is TGCAGTGCTCGAGGACAGGGGCTGAGAGAGACCCAGTACTTC.

In this sample, this clonotype turned up a few times. The CDR3 here is CASSQRDPGQKYTGELFF. As DNA, the CDR3 is TGCGCCAGCAGCCAACGTGATCCGGGACAGAAATACACCGGGGAGCTGTTTTTT. This chain uses TRBV4-1 with TRBJ2-2; 7 nucleotides align to TRBD1. Germline assignment: CDR1 MGHRA and CDR2 YSYEKL. The CDR3 runs to 18 residues. V was clipped by 2 bases and J by 3 bases; unmatched bases: 12.

The chain carries TRBV12-5 and TRBJ2-3; no clear D. This CDR3 has 15 amino acids. Trimming left V 0 bases short and J 2 bases short, with 9 bases between. Germline V gene lookup returns CDR1 LGHNT and CDR2 FRNRAP. The CDR3 nucleotides are TGTGCTAGTGGTTTGGTAATCGGCCCCACAGATACGCAGTATTTT. Residues: CASGLVIGPTDTQYF.

The V and J genes are TRBV18 and TRBJ2-1; the match to TRBD2 covers 7 bases. Per germline, CDR1 KGHSH and CDR2 LQKENI. The CDR3 is 16 residues long. J was trimmed by 7 bases and V by 0 bases; bases with no gene match: 9. The CDR3 is CASSPPTGRFINEQFF. In DNA form, the CDR3 reads TGTGCCAGCTCACCACCGACCGGGAGGTTTATTAATGAGCAGTTCTTC.

This clonotype has more than one count but fewer than ten. V usage is TRBV6-6 and J usage is TRBJ1-4; D possibly corresponds to TRBD1 (5 bases). V lost 8 bases, J lost 8 bases, and 12 bases lay in between. The CDR3 totals 12 residues. Germline V CDR1 and CDR2: MNHNY, SVGAGI (reference sequence). For the CDR3, the DNA is TGTGCCAGCGGCCATGGGGGGGAAAAACTGTTTTTT. Translating it yields CASGHGGEKLFF.

The V and J genes are TRBV7-2 and TRBJ2-7; 8 nucleotides agree with TRBD2. The V gene end was trimmed by 5 bases and the J gene end by 1 base; junction bases not matched to a gene: 4. Germline-derived CDR1 and CDR2 are SGHTA and FQGNSA. This CDR3 has 14 residues. The CDR3 spells CASSPGGHSYEQYF. In nucleotides, the CDR3 is TGTGCCAGCAGCCCGGGGGGGCATTCCTACGAGCAGTACTTC.

The V gene is TRBV3-1, the J gene TRBJ2-7; 7 bases agree with TRBD2. In germline, CDR1 is LGHDT, CDR2 YNNKEL (reference sequence). V trimming: 6 bases; J trimming: 1 base; junction bases outside the gene matches: 6. The CDR3 loop spans 14 amino acids. CDR3 sequence (DNA): TGTGCCAGCAGGATCGGACTAGGGTCCTACGAGCAGTACTTC. Translating it yields CASRIGLGSYEQYF.

In this sample, this clonotype turned up a few times. This sequence joins TRBV20-1 and TRBJ1-2, with D hard to call. CDR1 is DFQATT and CDR2 is SNEGSKA in the germline V gene (reference sequence). This CDR3 is built from 11 residues. With 0 bases removed from V and 9 bases from J, the gap between germline ends came to 8 bases. The CDR3 nucleotides read TGCAGTGCTAGAGATCTGGGCAGCTACACCTTC. Amino acid sequence: CSARDLGSYTF.

The chain recombines TRBV5-5 with TRBJ1-6, with D hard to call. The CDR3 is 14 amino acids. Germline values: CDR1 SGHKS, CDR2 YYEKEE (reference sequence). Trimming took 0 bases from V and 10 from J, leaving 11 bases between them. CDR3 sequence (DNA): TGTGCCAGCAGCTTGGAAGGGAGCGGATCACCCCTCCACTTT. Protein: CASSLEGSGSPLHF.

The genes are TRBV12-3 or TRBV12-4 and TRBJ1-6; D is ambiguous. The CDR3 runs 13 residues. V shed 7 bases and J shed 10 bases, with 14 bases lying between them. In nucleotides, the CDR3 is TGTGCCAGCACAGACCGGGAAGGATCACCCCTCCACTTT. This gives the protein CASTDREGSPLHF.

The chain carries TRBV13 and TRBJ1-1; 9 bases agree with TRBD1. The CDR3 is made up of 15 amino acids. The germline V gene has CDR1 PRHDT and CDR2 FYEKMQ (reference sequence). The ends lost 5 bases at V and 5 bases at J; junction bases unmatched: 9. For the CDR3, the DNA is TGTGCCAGCAGCCCCAGGGACAGGGCGGTGACTGAAGCTTTCTTT. It codes for CASSPRDRAVTEAFF.

The V gene is TRBV7-2, the J gene TRBJ1-4; a weak D match, TRBD1 (5 bases). Per the germline V gene, CDR1 is SGHTA and CDR2 is FQGNSA. The CDR3 contains 15 residues. The ends were cut back, 0 bases at V and 3 bases at J, with 8 bases in the middle. The CDR3 DNA is TGTGCCAGCAGCTTAGCGAGGGGCTCTAATGAAAAACTGTTTTTT. Translating gives CASSLARGSNEKLFF.

The rearrangement uses TRBV4-3 and TRBJ2-7, with 9 positions matching TRBD2. This CDR3 is 15 amino acids long. Per the germline V gene, CDR1 is LGHNA and CDR2 is YSLEER. V dropped 3 bases and J dropped 5; count of bases not matched to a gene: 8. DNA of the CDR3: TGCGCCAGCAGCCACGATGCTAGCGGGATAAACGAGCAGTACTTC. This encodes CASSHDASGINEQYF.

V and J are TRBV16 and TRBJ2-5; 7 nucleotides agree with TRBD2. This CDR3 is built from 16 residues. With V trimmed by 7 bases and J by 4 bases, 15 bases remained unmatched. The germline V gene encodes CDR1 KGHSY and CDR2 FQNENV. The CDR3 sequence is CASTPGGLSVVETQYF. The DNA for the CDR3 is TGTGCCAGCACCCCGGGAGGATTATCTGTCGTAGAGACCCAGTACTTC.

This clonotype showed up just a few times. The chain combines TRBV6-1 with TRBJ2-7; D perhaps matches TRBD1 (6 bases). Germline V gene data show CDR1 as MNHNS and CDR2 as SASEGT. The length of the CDR3 is 14 residues. The V end was cut by 4 bases, the J end by 1 base, with 11 bases between. CDR3: CASSGQAVSYEQYF. The CDR3 region has the DNA TGTGCCAGCAGTGGACAGGCGGTATCCTACGAGCAGTACTTC.

On this clonotype: A much bigger clone sits one base away, suggesting this may be a read error. The chain employs TRBV6-4 and TRBJ2-1; perhaps TRBD2 as D (6 bases). Germline CDR1 MRHNA, CDR2 SNTAGT. This CDR3 comprises 15 residues. The CDR3 is CASSPSGDSYNEKFF. The CDR3 DNA is TGTGCCAGCAGCCCTTCTGGGGACTCCTACAATGAGAAGTTCTTC.

Points on this clonotype: Compared with germline, one end of the junction differs, possibly owing to a read error. The V call is TRBV4-1, the J call TRBJ2-3; D unresolved. CDR1 is MGHRA and CDR2 is YSYEKL in the germline V gene. This CDR3 region has 14 residues. CDR3: CARSQGEPKDTQYF. The CDR3 DNA follows: TGCGCCCGCAGCCAAGGAGAGCCAAAGGATACGCAGTATTTT.

The chain joins TRBV6-5 to TRBJ1-2, with 10 positions matching TRBD1. The germline V gene has CDR1 MNHEY and CDR2 SVGAGI. V shed 6 bases and J 7 bases; nucleotides not matched to a gene: 5. The CDR3 is made up of 13 amino acids. The CDR3 here is CASRGQGSTGYTF. The DNA for the CDR3 is TGTGCCAGCAGGGGACAGGGGAGTACTGGCTACACCTTC.

The V call is TRBV7-2, the J call TRBJ2-2; no reliable D call. Trimming stripped 5 bases from V and 2 bases from J, with 15 bases between. CDR3 length: 16 residues. The V gene's germline CDR1 is SGHTA and CDR2 FQGNSA. The CDR3: CASSLRASRNTGELFF. As DNA, the CDR3 is TGTGCCAGCAGCCTAAGGGCTTCTCGCAACACCGGGGAGCTGTTTTTT. Full variable domain (remainder filled in from reference TRBV7-2 and TRBJ2-2): GAGVSQSPSNKVTEKGKDVELRCDPISGHTALYWYRQSLGQGLEFLIYFQGNSAPDKSGLPSDRFSAERTGGSVSTLTIQRTQQEDSAVYLCASSLRASRNTGELFFGEGSRLTVL.

This clonotype has a handful of counts. For the CDR3, the DNA is TGTGCCAGCAGTAGGGGGATACTGGACGAGCAGTACTTC. Amino acids: CASSRGILDEQYF. The chain combines TRBV5-6 with TRBJ2-5; the D gene is possibly TRBD1 (6 bases). The end of the DNA is better explained by TRBJ2-7, so the J call may be wrong. Germline V gives CDR1 SGHDT, CDR2 YYEEEE. The CDR3 extends over 13 amino acids.

This clonotype was counted between two and nine times. The chain uses TRBV5-6 and TRBJ1-5; no reliable D call. The CDR3 runs to 18 residues. The germline gives CDR1 SGHDT, CDR2 YYEEEE. Trimming removed 5 bases from V and 0 bases from J, with 21 bases in between. The CDR3 is CASRKEPGTPYSNQPQHF. In DNA, the CDR3 is TGTGCCAGCAGAAAGGAGCCGGGAACCCCTTATAGCAATCAGCCCCAGCATTTT.

This clonotype was picked up a small number of times. The chain joins TRBV6-5 to TRBJ2-7; D is undetermined. Germline values: CDR1 MNHEY, CDR2 SVGAGI. The CDR3 totals 15 residues. V gave up 0 bases and J gave up 7 bases, with 16 bases separating them. The DNA of the CDR3 is TGTGCCAGCAGTTACTCGAACGGGTATAAAGGGGAGCAGTACTTC. Translation: CASSYSNGYKGEQYF.